The text below deals with one T cell receptor beta chain. This CDR3 is built from 15 residues. Germline loops: CDR1 KGHDR, CDR2 SFDVKD. With V trimmed by 3 bases and J by 6 bases, 6 bases remained unmatched. The sample belongs to a study of blood T cell repertoires in COVID-19. This table comes from immunoSEQ multiplex PCR, and its TCRdb copy is limited to in-frame clones, with some not included. The table shows about 440,000 clones, with around 89% occurring only once. Seattle patient enrollment occurred during active infection, with longitudinal follow-up thereafter. The clonotype was recovered from a woman between 45 and 65 years old with COVID-19, enrolled during active disease. V is TRBV24-1 and J is TRBJ2-2; 7 bases match TRBD1. Material: peripheral blood. CDR3 DNA: TGTGCCACCAGTGATGGTAGACAGGGATCCGGGGAGCTGTTTTTT. Its protein is CATSDGRQGSGELFF.